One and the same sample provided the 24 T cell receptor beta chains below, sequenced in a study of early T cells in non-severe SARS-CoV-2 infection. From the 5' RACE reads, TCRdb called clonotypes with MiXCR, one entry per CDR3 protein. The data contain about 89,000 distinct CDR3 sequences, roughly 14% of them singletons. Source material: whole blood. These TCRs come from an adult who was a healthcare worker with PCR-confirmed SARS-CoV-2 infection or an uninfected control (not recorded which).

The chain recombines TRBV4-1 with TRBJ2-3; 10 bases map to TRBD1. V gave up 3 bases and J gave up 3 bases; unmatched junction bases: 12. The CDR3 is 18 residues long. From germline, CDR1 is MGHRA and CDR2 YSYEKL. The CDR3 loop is CASSQTTPGQGRTDTQYF. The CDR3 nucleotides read TGCGCCAGCAGCCAGACTACACCGGGACAGGGGCGGACAGATACGCAGTATTTT.

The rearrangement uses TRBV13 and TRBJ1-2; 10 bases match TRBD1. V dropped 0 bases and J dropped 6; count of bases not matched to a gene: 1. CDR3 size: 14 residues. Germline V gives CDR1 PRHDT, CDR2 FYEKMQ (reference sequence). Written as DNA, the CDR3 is TGTGCCAGCAGCTTAGGGACAGGGGGCGATGGCTACACCTTC. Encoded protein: CASSLGTGGDGYTF. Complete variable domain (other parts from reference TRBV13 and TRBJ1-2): AAGVIQSPRHLIKEKRETATLKCYPIPRHDTVYWYQQGPGQDPQFLISFYEKMQSDKGSIPDRFSAQQFSDYHSELNMSSLELGDSALYFCASSLGTGGDGYTFGSGTRLTVV.

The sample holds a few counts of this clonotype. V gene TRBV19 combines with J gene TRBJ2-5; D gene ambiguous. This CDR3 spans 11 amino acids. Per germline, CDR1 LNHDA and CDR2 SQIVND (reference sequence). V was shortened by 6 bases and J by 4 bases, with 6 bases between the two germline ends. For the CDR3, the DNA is TGTGCCAGTAGGTCGGGAGAGACCCAGTACTTC. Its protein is CASRSGETQYF.

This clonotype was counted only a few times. CDR3 amino acids: CASSSAYPRGEQFF. The CDR3 nucleotides are TGTGCCAGCAGCTCAGCCTACCCTCGGGGAGAGCAGTTCTTC. The rearrangement joins TRBV7-3 to TRBJ2-1, with TRBD2 as a possible D gene (5 bases). V was shortened by 4 bases and J by 10 bases, with 17 bases between the two germline ends. The germline gives CDR1 SGHTA, CDR2 FQGTGA. The CDR3 contains 14 residues.

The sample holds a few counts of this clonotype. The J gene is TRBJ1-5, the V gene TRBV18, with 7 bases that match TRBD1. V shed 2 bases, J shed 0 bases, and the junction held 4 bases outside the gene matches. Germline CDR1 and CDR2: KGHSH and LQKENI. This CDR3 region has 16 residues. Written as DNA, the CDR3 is TGTGCCAGCTCACCATCGACAGGGTTTAGCAATCAGCCCCAGCATTTT. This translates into CASSPSTGFSNQPQHF.

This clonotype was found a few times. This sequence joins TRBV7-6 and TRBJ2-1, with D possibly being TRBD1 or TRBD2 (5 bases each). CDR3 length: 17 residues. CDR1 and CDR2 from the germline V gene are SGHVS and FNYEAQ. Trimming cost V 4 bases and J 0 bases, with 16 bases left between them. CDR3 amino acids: CASSSTREWSSYNEQFF. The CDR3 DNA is TGTGCCAGCAGCTCGACCAGGGAGTGGAGCTCCTACAATGAGCAGTTCTTC.

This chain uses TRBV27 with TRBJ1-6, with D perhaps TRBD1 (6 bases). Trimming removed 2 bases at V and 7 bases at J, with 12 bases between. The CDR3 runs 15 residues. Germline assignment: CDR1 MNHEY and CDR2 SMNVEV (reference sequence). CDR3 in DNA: TGTGCCAGCAGTTTAAAAGGGGGACGGAATTCACCCCTCCACTTT. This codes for CASSLKGGRNSPLHF.

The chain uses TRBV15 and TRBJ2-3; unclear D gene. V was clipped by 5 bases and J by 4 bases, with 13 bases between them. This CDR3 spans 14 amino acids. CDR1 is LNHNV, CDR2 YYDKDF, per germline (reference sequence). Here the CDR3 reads CATSSANPPDTQYF. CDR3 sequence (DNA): TGTGCCACCAGCTCCGCGAATCCCCCAGATACGCAGTATTTT.

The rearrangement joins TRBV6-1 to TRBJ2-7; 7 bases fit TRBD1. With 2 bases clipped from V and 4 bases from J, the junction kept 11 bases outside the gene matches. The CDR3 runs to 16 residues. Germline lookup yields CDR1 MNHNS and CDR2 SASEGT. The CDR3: CASSEFSGAGGYEQYV. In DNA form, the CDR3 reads TGTGCCAGCAGTGAATTCTCTGGAGCAGGGGGTTACGAGCAGTACGTC.

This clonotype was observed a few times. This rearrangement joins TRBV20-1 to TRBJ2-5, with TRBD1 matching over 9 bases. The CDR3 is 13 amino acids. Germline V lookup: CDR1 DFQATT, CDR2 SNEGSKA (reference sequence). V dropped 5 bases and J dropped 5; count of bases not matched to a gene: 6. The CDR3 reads CSAGGQGSETQYF. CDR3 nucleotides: TGCAGTGCTGGGGGACAGGGTTCGGAGACCCAGTACTTC.

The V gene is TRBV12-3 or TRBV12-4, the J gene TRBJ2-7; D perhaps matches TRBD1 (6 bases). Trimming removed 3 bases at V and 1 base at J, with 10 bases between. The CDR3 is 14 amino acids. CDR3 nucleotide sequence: TGTGCCAGCAGTTTTGACAGGCATTCCTACGAGCAGTACGTC. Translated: CASSFDRHSYEQYV.

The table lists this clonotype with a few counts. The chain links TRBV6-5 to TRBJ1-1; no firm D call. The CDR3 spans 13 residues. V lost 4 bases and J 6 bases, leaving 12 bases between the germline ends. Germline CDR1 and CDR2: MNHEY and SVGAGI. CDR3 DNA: TGTGCCAGCAGTTTGGACGGACCACCTGAAGCTTTCTTT. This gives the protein CASSLDGPPEAFF.

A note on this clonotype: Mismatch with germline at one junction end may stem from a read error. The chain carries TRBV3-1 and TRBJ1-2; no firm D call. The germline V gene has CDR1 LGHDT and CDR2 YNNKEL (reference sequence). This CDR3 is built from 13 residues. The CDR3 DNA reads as TGTGCCAGCAGCCAAATAGATGCGCGAGTAAACTCCTTC. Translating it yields CASSQIDARVNSF.

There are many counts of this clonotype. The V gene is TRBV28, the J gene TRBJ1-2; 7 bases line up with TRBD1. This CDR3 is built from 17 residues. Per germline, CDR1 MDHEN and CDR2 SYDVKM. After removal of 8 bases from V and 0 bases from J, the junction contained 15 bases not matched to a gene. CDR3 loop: CASGIAGGGRANYGYTF. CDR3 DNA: TGTGCCAGCGGGATCGCGGGAGGGGGCCGTGCTAACTATGGCTACACCTTC.

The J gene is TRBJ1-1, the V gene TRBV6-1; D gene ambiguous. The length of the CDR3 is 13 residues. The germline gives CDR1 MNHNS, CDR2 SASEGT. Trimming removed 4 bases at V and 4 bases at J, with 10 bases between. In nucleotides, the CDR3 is TGTGCCAGCAGTGTGAAAGTAGGCACTGAAGCTTTCTTT. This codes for CASSVKVGTEAFF.

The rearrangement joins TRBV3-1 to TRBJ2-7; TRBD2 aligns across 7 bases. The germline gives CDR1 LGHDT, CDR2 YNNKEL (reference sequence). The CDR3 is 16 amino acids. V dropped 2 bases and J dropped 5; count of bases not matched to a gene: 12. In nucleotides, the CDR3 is TGTGCCAGCAGCCAAAAGAATGCGGGACTACCTAACGAGCAGTACGTC. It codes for CASSQKNAGLPNEQYV.

The CDR3 is CASSLVRQTYGYTF. The DNA of the CDR3 is TGTGCCAGCAGCTTAGTTCGACAGACCTATGGCTACACCTTC. The V and J genes are TRBV7-8 and TRBJ1-2; D might be TRBD1 (5 bases). V lost 1 base and J 4 bases, leaving 10 bases between the germline ends. CDR1 is SGHVS and CDR2 is FQNEAQ in the germline V gene. The CDR3 length is 14 residues.

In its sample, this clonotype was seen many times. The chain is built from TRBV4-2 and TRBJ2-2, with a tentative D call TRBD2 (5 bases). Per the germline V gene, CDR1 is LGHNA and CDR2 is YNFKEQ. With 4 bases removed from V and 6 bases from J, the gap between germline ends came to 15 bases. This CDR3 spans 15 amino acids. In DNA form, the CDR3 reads TGTGCCAGCAGCCCGGAGGTAGTAGGTTCCGGGGAGCTGTTTTTT. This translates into CASSPEVVGSGELFF.

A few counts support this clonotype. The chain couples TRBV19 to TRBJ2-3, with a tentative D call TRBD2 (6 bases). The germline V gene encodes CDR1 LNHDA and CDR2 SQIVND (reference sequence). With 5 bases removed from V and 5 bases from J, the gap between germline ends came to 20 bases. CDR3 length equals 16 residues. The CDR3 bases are TGTGCCAGTAGTGTCCACCGGGACTCAGGCCTAGATACGCAGTATTTT. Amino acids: CASSVHRDSGLDTQYF.

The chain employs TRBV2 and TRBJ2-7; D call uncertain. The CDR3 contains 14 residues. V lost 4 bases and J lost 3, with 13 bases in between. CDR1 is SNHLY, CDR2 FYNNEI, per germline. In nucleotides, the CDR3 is TGTGCCAGCAGTGGTGTGAGGTCAGACTACGAGCAGTACGTC. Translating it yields CASSGVRSDYEQYV.

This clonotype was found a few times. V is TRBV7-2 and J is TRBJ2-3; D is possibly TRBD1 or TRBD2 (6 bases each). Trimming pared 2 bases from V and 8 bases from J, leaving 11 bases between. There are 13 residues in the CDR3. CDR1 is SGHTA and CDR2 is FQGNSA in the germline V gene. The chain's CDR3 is CASSLPPGATQYF. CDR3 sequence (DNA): TGTGCCAGCAGCTTACCCCCGGGGGCTACGCAGTATTTT.

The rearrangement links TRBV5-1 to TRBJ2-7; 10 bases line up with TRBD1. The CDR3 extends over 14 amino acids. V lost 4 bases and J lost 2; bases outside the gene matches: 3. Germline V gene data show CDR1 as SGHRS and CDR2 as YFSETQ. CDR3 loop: CASSIGQGAYEQYV. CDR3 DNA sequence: TGCGCCAGCAGCATAGGACAGGGGGCCTACGAGCAGTACGTC.

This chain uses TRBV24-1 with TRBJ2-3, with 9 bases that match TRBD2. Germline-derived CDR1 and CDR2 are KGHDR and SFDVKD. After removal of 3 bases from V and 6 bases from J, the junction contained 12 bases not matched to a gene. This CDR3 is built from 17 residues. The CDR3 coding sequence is TGTGCCACCAGTGATCCCCGACTAGCGGTGGGTGTGGATACGCAGTATTTT. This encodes CATSDPRLAVGVDTQYF.

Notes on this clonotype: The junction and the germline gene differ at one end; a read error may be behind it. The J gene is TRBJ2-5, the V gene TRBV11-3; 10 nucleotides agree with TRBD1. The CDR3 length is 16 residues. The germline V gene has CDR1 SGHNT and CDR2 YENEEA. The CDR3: CVSSLTARTGGETQYF. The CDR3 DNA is TGTGTCAGCAGCTTAACCGCCAGGACAGGGGGAGAGACCCAGTACTTC.